These T cell receptor beta chains were read from a single sample in a study of T cell responses to AZD1222 COVID-19 vaccine. Data came from immunoSEQ multiplex PCR; TCRdb stores just in-frame clones and leaves some out. The table lists about 110,000 clones, approximately 83% of them singletons. The specimen comprised peripheral blood, sampled on day 0 of AZD1222 vaccination. The receptors derive from an adult in good health. CDR3s include the opening cysteine and the closing phenylalanine or tryptophan. The order of the fields is J gene, V gene, clone size, D gene, CDR3 length, CDR3 DNA, CDR3 protein. D genes are given only for firm matches. Part of the rows lack a size; the others show once, few, many or a class for expanded clones.

TRBJ1-2	TRBV5-4	.	TRBD1	14	TGTGCCAGCAGCCCCGAGACAGGGCTCTATGGCTACACCTTC	CASSPETGLYGYTF
TRBJ1-4	TRBV2	few	TRBD1	13	TGTGCCAGCAGTGACAGGGGGCACCTAAAACTGTTTTTT	CASSDRGHLKLFF
TRBJ1-5	TRBV2	.	TRBD1	14	TGTGCCAGTTGTTTCGACAGGGGCAATCAGCCCCAGCATTTT	CASCFDRGNQPQHF
TRBJ2-1	TRBV29-1	.	TRBD1	15	TGCAGCGTTGTCCCCACGGGACAGACCTACAATGAGCAGTTCTTC	CSVVPTGQTYNEQFF
TRBJ1-6	TRBV9	.	TRBD1	16	TGTGCCAGCAGCGCAGATTTGGGACAGAATAATTCACCCCTCCACTTT	CASSADLGQNNSPLHF
TRBJ2-7	TRBV6-5	once	.	16	TGTGCCAGCAGTTACTCGTTCTCGGGGGCGCAAAACGAGCAGTACTTC	CASSYSFSGAQNEQYF
TRBJ1-6	TRBV6-1	.	.	17	TGTGCCAGCAGTGAACTCGTAACGGGGTCCTCCGATTCACCCCTCCACTTT	CASSELVTGSSDSPLHF
TRBJ2-1	TRBV4-1	.	TRBD2	15	TGCGCCAGCAGCCCAACCGGGACTAGCGGGGTAGCGCCGTTCTTC	CASSPTGTSGVAPFF
TRBJ2-2	TRBV28	.	.	14	TGTGCCAGCAGTTCTAATACCGGGGTCGGGGAGCTGTTTTTT	CASSSNTGVGELFF
TRBJ1-1	TRBV27	.	.	17	TGTGCCAGCAGTTTTTCCCGGGGGAGGTCGGAGAACACTGAAGCTTTCTTT	CASSFSRGRSENTEAFF
TRBJ1-3	TRBV9	.	.	15	TGTGCCAGCAGCGTCGACAGCTGGACGGGAAACACCATATATTTT	CASSVDSWTGNTIYF
TRBJ2-2	TRBV7-3	.	TRBD2	16	TGTGCCAGCAGCTTAATGGCGGGAGGTAACACCGGGGAGCTGTTTTTT	CASSLMAGGNTGELFF
TRBJ1-5	TRBV19	.	.	16	TGTGCCAGTACCCCGGGAAGGGGGTATAGCAATCAGCCCCAGCATTTT	CASTPGRGYSNQPQHF
TRBJ1-1	TRBV6-5	.	.	12	TGTGCCAGCACTTTTGGACCGCAAGAAGCTTTCTTT	CASTFGPQEAFF
TRBJ1-2	TRBV5-5	.	.	15	TGTGCCAGCAGCTCCGGACAGTCGAATAACTATGGCTACACCTTC	CASSSGQSNNYGYTF
TRBJ2-7	TRBV2	.	TRBD2	15	TGTGCCAGCAGTGAAGCTTCGGCTAGCGGCTACGAGCAGTACTTC	CASSEASASGYEQYF
TRBJ1-2	TRBV28	few	TRBD1	15	TGTGCCAGCAGTGGTCCTGGGGACAGCTTGGATGGCTACACCTTC	CASSGPGDSLDGYTF
TRBJ1-2	TRBV5-5	.	.	11	TGTGCCAGCAGCCCCGATACGGGGACCTACTTC	CASSPDTGTYF
TRBJ2-4	TRBV29-1	.	.	14	TGCAGCGTTCTGAGGGAGGACCGGGGAAACATTCAGTACTTC	CSVLREDRGNIQYF
TRBJ2-5	TRBV6-5	.	.	14	TGTGCCAGCGGGTACTCGAACAGGGCGGAGACCCAGTACTTC	CASGYSNRAETQYF
TRBJ2-1	TRBV27	few	.	12	TGTGCCAGCAGTCGCTCCTACAATGAGCAGTTCTTC	CASSRSYNEQFF
TRBJ1-4	TRBV18	.	.	14	TGTGCCAGCTCCTCGACGGAGGGGAATGAAAAACTGTTTTTT	CASSSTEGNEKLFF
TRBJ1-5	TRBV9	.	.	17	TGTGCCAGCAGCGTAGGCGGGCGGAGGGTAAGCGGTCAGCCCCAGCATTTT	CASSVGGRRVSGQPQHF
TRBJ1-1	TRBV10-1	few	.	13	TGCGCCAGCCTTCTCGGGGGTGACACTGAAGCTTTCTTT	CASLLGGDTEAFF
TRBJ2-4	TRBV2	.	.	17	TGTGCCAGCAGAGACTACCTGGGGACCGGCCCCAAAAACATTCAGTACTTC	CASRDYLGTGPKNIQYF
TRBJ2-7	TRBV6-5	.	TRBD2	14	TGTGCCAGCAGTTACTCGGCGGGGGTCTACGAGCAGTACTTC	CASSYSAGVYEQYF
TRBJ1-5	TRBV19	.	.	15	TGTGCCAGTAGTGCTCGAAGAGGGGGCAATCAGCCCCAGCATTTT	CASSARRGGNQPQHF
TRBJ2-5	TRBV2	.	.	15	TGTGCCAGCAGTGAGGAGGGTCAGGGGTCAGAGACCCAGTACTTC	CASSEEGQGSETQYF
TRBJ1-3	TRBV9	.	.	17	TGTGCCAGCAGCGCCTCTCTACAGGGCACCTCTGGAAACACCATATATTTT	CASSASLQGTSGNTIYF
TRBJ2-7	TRBV10-3	few	TRBD1	13	TGTGCCATCAGGCCGGGAACAGGGGGCTTACAGTACTTC	CAIRPGTGGLQYF
TRBJ1-2	TRBV24-1	.	TRBD1	14	TGTGCCACCAGTGACCCGGGACAGGTCCATGGCTACACCTTC	CATSDPGQVHGYTF
TRBJ1-5	TRBV19	.	.	14	TGTGCCAGTAGTAAGGCAGGGATCAATCAGCCCCAGCATTTT	CASSKAGINQPQHF